The 24 T cell receptor beta chains given below trace back to one sample, sequenced in a study of blood T cell repertoires in COVID-19. Here immunoSEQ multiplex PCR was the method, and the copy in TCRdb shows in-frame clones only, minus some. The profile covers some 180,000 clones, with more than 70% appearing a single time and roughly 7.7% taken by the ten largest. Sequenced material: peripheral blood. These receptors all come from a woman aged 60-75 years with acute or convalescent COVID-19.

This clone was observed a single time. V is TRBV28 and J is TRBJ2-7; TRBD1 matches at 7 bases. CDR1 is MDHEN, CDR2 SYDVKM, per germline. The CDR3 totals 14 residues. Losses at the gene ends were 5 bases for V and 7 bases for J; bases not matched to a gene: 11. In DNA, the CDR3 is TGTGCCAGCAGTAACAGGGGTGATTACGAGGAGCAGTACGTC. Its translation: CASSNRGDYEEQYV.

This clone showed up just once. The chain carries TRBV5-1 and TRBJ2-2; 9 bases are shared with TRBD1. Unmatched junction bases numbered 5, after V lost 5 bases and J lost 6 bases. The germline V gene has CDR1 SGHRS and CDR2 YFSETQ. This CDR3 has 14 residues. Written as DNA, the CDR3 is TGCGCCAGCAGTTTACAGGGGGCTCCCGGGGAGCTGTTTTTT. Protein sequence: CASSLQGAPGELFF.

V gene TRBV12-3 or TRBV12-4 combines with J gene TRBJ2-1, with D possibly TRBD2 on 5 matching bases. The CDR3 length is 13 residues. V was shortened by 6 bases and J by 9 bases, with 15 bases between the two germline ends. The chain's CDR3 is CASSQLEGSEQFF. CDR3 in DNA: TGTGCCAGCAGCCAACTAGAAGGCAGTGAGCAGTTCTTC.

The V and J genes are TRBV2 and TRBJ2-5, with a weak D call TRBD2 (6 bases). Trimming took off 4 bases at V and 2 bases at J, with 8 bases between the two ends. Germline V gene lookup returns CDR1 SNHLY and CDR2 FYNNEI. The CDR3 extends over 13 amino acids. The CDR3 sequence is CASSASGQETQYF. The CDR3 DNA is TGTGCCAGCAGTGCCAGCGGGCAAGAGACCCAGTACTTC.

The chain has TRBV21-1 and TRBJ2-7; TRBD2, the D gene given by the table, was not confirmed from the DNA. TRBV21-1 has pseudogene status. The CDR3 is 17 amino acids. CDR3 sequence: CASSNSSGPRGSYEQYV. The CDR3 DNA follows: TGTGCCAGCAGCAACTCGAGCGGGCCCCGTGGGTCCTACGAGCAGTACGTC.

This chain uses TRBV10-3 with TRBJ1-2; no clear D. CDR1 and CDR2 (germline): ENHRY, SYGVKD. V lost 3 bases to trimming and J lost 4 bases, with 12 bases between them. This CDR3 region has 14 residues. CDR3 in amino acids: CAISERAPGYGYTF. CDR3 in DNA: TGTGCCATCAGTGAAAGAGCGCCTGGCTATGGCTACACCTTC.

This clone appeared once. DNA of the CDR3: TGTGCCAGCAGCTCCTCGCGTGGCAGGGGGACCTACGAGCAGTACTTC. Encoded protein: CASSSSRGRGTYEQYF. The chain couples TRBV7-9 to TRBJ2-7; TRBD1 matches 7 bases. The CDR3 covers 16 residues. Per the germline V gene, CDR1 is SEHNR and CDR2 is FQNEAQ (reference sequence). After removal of 4 bases from V and 2 bases from J, the junction contained 11 bases not matched to a gene.

The chain carries TRBV7-2 and TRBJ1-1; D is perhaps TRBD1 (6 bases). Germline CDR1 is SGHTA and CDR2 is FQGNSA. The CDR3 runs to 13 residues. The V end lost 1 base, the J end lost 8 bases, and 11 bases lay between the germline ends. The CDR3 protein is CASSLGGRWEAFF. In nucleotides, the CDR3 is TGTGCCAGCAGCTTAGGGGGGCGGTGGGAAGCTTTCTTT. Full variable domain (rest looked up from reference TRBV7-2 and TRBJ1-1): GAGVSQSPSNKVTEKGKDVELRCDPISGHTALYWYRQSLGQGLEFLIYFQGNSAPDKSGLPSDRFSAERTGGSVSTLTIQRTQQEDSAVYLCASSLGGRWEAFFGQGTRLTVV.

The chain uses TRBV15 and TRBJ2-7; 11 nucleotides agree with TRBD1. The trim removed 3 bases at V and 6 bases at J, leaving 7 bases unmatched. CDR3 size: 15 residues. The germline V gene has CDR1 LNHNV and CDR2 YYDKDF (reference sequence). In DNA form, the CDR3 reads TGTGCCACCAGCAGGTGGGACAGGGGGAATACCGAGCAGTACTTC. The encoded protein is CATSRWDRGNTEQYF.

This rearrangement joins TRBV19 to TRBJ1-4, with TRBD1 as a possible D gene (6 bases). The ends were cut back, 3 bases at V and 8 bases at J, with 16 bases in the middle. CDR3 length: 15 amino acids. From germline, CDR1 is LNHDA and CDR2 SQIVND (reference sequence). In nucleotides, the CDR3 is TGTGCCAGTAGTATTACAGGGAGGGACAAGGAAAAACTGTTTTTT. As protein: CASSITGRDKEKLFF.

The CDR3 nucleotides are TGTGCCAGCAACCTCCTCCGGGAGGGTAATGAGCAGTTCTTC. This sequence encodes CASNLLREGNEQFF. The chain employs TRBV2 and TRBJ2-1; 8 positions match TRBD2. J lost 7 bases, V lost 7 bases, and 9 bases had no gene match. Germline CDR1 is SNHLY and CDR2 is FYNNEI. The CDR3 runs 14 residues. Using reference TRBV2 and TRBJ2-1 for the parts outside the CDR3, the full variable domain is EPEVTQTPSHQVTQMGQEVILRCVPISNHLYFYWYRQILGQKVEFLVSFYNNEISEKSEIFDDQFSVERPDGSNFTLKIRSTKLEDSAMYFCASNLLREGNEQFFGPGTRLTVL.

The J gene is TRBJ1-1, the V gene TRBV18; D not certain. V lost 2 bases and J 1 base, leaving 14 bases between the germline ends. Germline values: CDR1 KGHSH, CDR2 LQKENI. This CDR3 comprises 16 residues. CDR3 sequence: CASSPTALPQNTEAFF. The CDR3 DNA is TGTGCCAGCTCACCAACCGCGTTACCCCAGAACACTGAAGCTTTCTTT.

The chain couples TRBV6-6 to TRBJ1-4, with D possibly matching TRBD1 (5 bases). CDR3 size: 13 residues. Germline CDR1 and CDR2: MNHNY and SVGAGI (reference sequence). Trimming cost V 6 bases and J 5 bases, with 10 bases left between them. The CDR3 sequence: CASRLGGNEKLFF. The CDR3 DNA sequence: TGTGCCAGCAGATTGGGGGGAAATGAAAAACTGTTTTTT.

The chain uses TRBV13 and TRBJ2-7; 9 bases agree with TRBD2. The CDR3 contains 15 residues. V lost 6 bases and J lost 3; bases outside the gene matches: 9. Per the germline V gene, CDR1 is PRHDT and CDR2 is FYEKMQ (reference sequence). DNA for the CDR3: TGTGCCAGCAGGCAGGTGACTAGCGGAGTCTACGAGCAGTACTTC. This translates into CASRQVTSGVYEQYF.

The chain is built from TRBV13 and TRBJ1-2; D may be TRBD1 (6 bases). Trimming removed 1 base at V and 1 base at J, with 13 bases between. The CDR3 is 16 amino acids. From germline, CDR1 is PRHDT and CDR2 FYEKMQ (reference sequence). CDR3 sequence (DNA): TGTGCCAGCAGCTTAGTAGGACAGAGTGTTAACTATGGCTACACCTTC. Translated: CASSLVGQSVNYGYTF.

DNA of the CDR3: TGTGCCAGCAACGGACAGGTCAACACTGAAGCTTTCTTT. Translation: CASNGQVNTEAFF. This sequence joins TRBV6-5 and TRBJ1-1; 7 bases are a match to TRBD1. The V segment lost 7 bases and the J segment 2 bases; nucleotides outside the gene matches: 4. Germline V lookup: CDR1 MNHEY, CDR2 SVGAGI. The CDR3 sequence is 13 residues long.

The rearrangement links TRBV7-6 to TRBJ2-2; D not resolved. With 0 bases removed from V and 3 bases from J, the gap between germline ends came to 8 bases. CDR1 is SGHVS, CDR2 FNYEAQ, per germline. The CDR3 length is 15 residues. CDR3 region: CASSLALRDTGELFF. The CDR3 DNA reads TGTGCCAGCAGCTTAGCCCTCCGGGACACCGGGGAGCTGTTTTTT.

The CDR3 loop is CASKQGMAFF. The CDR3 DNA reads as TGTGCCAGCAAACAGGGGATGGCTTTCTTT. V gene TRBV28 combines with J gene TRBJ1-1; 7 bases match TRBD1. J gave up 11 bases and V 7 bases, and 4 bases lay outside the gene matches. Germline V gene data show CDR1 as MDHEN and CDR2 as SYDVKM. The CDR3 has 10 amino acids.

The V and J genes are TRBV30 and TRBJ2-7; D is perhaps TRBD2 (5 bases). The CDR3 covers 18 residues. Germline loops: CDR1 GTSNPN, CDR2 SVGIG (reference sequence). V was shortened by 1 base and J by 1 base, with 23 bases between the two germline ends. The CDR3 sequence: CAWSARPPSTSGSYEQYF. The CDR3 DNA sequence: TGTGCCTGGAGTGCACGGCCCCCCTCCACGAGCGGTTCCTACGAGCAGTACTTC.

The rearrangement uses TRBV6-5 and TRBJ1-5; unclear D gene. The CDR3 has 14 amino acids. Germline assignment: CDR1 MNHEY and CDR2 SVGAGI. V gave up 8 bases and J gave up 2 bases, with 13 bases separating them. CDR3 nucleotides: TGTGCCAGCCATCTGGGAGGGCGCAATCAGCCCCAGCATTTT. Its protein product is CASHLGGRNQPQHF.

The chain uses TRBV19 and TRBJ2-1; 8 bases map to TRBD1. Losses at the gene ends were 7 bases for V and 3 bases for J; bases not matched to a gene: 23. This CDR3 comprises 20 residues. Germline CDR1 LNHDA, CDR2 SQIVND (reference sequence). The CDR3 is CASKGARANQDRAYYNEQFF. In DNA form, the CDR3 reads TGTGCCAGTAAGGGGGCCCGGGCGAACCAGGACAGGGCTTACTACAATGAGCAGTTCTTC.

This chain connects TRBV7-9 to TRBJ2-5, with TRBD2 matching over 7 bases. V gave up 5 bases and J gave up 0 bases; unmatched junction bases: 9. Germline V lookup: CDR1 SEHNR, CDR2 FQNEAQ (reference sequence). This CDR3 has 16 residues. CDR3 coding DNA: TGTGCCAGCAGCATCGGGGGGACGCTGTACCAAGAGACCCAGTACTTC. Protein: CASSIGGTLYQETQYF.

V is TRBV9 and J is TRBJ2-7, with D maybe TRBD2 (6 bases). Looked up from germline, CDR1 is SGDLS and CDR2 is YYNGEE. The V gene lost 3 bases and the J gene lost 0 bases, with 10 bases spanning the gap. This CDR3 is built from 14 residues. CDR3 DNA sequence: TGTGCCAGCAGCGGTCGGGAGAGCTCCTACGAGCAGTACTTC. This sequence encodes CASSGRESSYEQYF.

CDR3 sequence (DNA): TGTGCCAGCAGCGTAGCAGCGGGCACCGAGCAGTACGTC. Amino acids: CASSVAAGTEQYV. This chain links TRBV9 with TRBJ2-7; tentatively, D is TRBD2 (6 bases). V lost 0 bases and J lost 6, with 10 bases in between. CDR3 length equals 13 residues. Germline values: CDR1 SGDLS, CDR2 YYNGEE.